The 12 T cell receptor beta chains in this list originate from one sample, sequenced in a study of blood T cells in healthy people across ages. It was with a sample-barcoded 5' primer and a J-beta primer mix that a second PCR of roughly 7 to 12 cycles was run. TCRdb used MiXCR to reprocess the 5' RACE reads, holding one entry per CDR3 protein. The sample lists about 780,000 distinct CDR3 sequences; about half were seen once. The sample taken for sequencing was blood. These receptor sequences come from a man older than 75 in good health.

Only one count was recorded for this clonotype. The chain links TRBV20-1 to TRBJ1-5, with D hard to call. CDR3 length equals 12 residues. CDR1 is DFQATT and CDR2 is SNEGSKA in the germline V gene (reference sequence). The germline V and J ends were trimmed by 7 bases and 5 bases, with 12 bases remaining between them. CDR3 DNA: TGCAGTGGACAACCCTCGGATCAGCCCCAGCATTTT. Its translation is CSGQPSDQPQHF.

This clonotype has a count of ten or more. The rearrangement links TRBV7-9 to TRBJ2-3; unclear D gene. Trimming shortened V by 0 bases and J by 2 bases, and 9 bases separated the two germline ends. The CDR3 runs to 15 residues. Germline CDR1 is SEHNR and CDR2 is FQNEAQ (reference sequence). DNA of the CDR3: TGTGCCAGCAGCTTAGCACGGCCTCCCACAGATACGCAGTATTTT. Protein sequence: CASSLARPPTDTQYF.

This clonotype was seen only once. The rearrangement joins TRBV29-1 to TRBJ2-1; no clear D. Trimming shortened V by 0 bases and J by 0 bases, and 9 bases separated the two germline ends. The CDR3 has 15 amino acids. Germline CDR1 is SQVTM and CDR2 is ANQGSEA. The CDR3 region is CSVEDRSLSYNEQFF. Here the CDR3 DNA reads TGCAGCGTTGAAGATCGCAGCCTCTCCTACAATGAGCAGTTCTTC.

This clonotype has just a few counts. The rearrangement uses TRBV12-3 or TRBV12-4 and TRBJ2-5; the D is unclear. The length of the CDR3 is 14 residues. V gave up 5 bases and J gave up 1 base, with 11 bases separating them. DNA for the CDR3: TGTGCCAGCAGTCCTTTGTTGGGCCAAGAGACCCAGTACTTC. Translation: CASSPLLGQETQYF.

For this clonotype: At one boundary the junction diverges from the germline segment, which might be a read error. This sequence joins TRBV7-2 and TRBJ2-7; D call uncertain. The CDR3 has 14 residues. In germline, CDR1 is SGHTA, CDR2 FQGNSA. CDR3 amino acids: CASSDGRSSYERYF. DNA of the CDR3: TGTGCCAGCAGCGATGGCAGGAGCTCCTACGAGCGGTACTTC.

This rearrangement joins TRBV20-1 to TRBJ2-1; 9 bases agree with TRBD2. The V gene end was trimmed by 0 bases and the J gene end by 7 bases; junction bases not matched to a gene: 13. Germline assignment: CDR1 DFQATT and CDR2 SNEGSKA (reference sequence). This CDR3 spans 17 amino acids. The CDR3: CSARDGSGRGGRNEQFF. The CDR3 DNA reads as TGCAGTGCTAGAGATGGTAGCGGGAGAGGAGGTAGAAATGAGCAGTTCTTC.

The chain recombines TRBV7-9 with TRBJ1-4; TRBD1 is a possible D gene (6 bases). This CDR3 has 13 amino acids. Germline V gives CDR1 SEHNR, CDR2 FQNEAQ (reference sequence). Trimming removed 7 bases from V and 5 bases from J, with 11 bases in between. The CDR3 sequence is CASTRGGNEKLFF. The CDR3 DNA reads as TGTGCCAGCACCAGGGGCGGAAATGAAAAACTGTTTTTT.

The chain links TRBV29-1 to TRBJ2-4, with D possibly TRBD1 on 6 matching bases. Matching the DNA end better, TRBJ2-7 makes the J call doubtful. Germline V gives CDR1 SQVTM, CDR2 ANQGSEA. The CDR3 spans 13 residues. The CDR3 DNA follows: TGCAGCGGTGACACGGCCAGGGACAACGAGCAGTACTTC. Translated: CSGDTARDNEQYF.

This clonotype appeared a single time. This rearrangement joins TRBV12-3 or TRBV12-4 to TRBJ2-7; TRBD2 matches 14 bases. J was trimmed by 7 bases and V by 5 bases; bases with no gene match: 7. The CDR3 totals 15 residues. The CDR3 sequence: CASSGLAGGLNEQYF. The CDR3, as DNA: TGTGCCAGCAGTGGACTAGCGGGGGGACTCAATGAGCAGTACTTC.

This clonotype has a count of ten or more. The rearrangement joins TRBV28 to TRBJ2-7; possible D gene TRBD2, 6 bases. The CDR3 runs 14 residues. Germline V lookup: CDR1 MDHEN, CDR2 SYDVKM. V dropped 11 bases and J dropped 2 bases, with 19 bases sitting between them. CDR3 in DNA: TGTGCCTCGAAGGAGCGGGCCCCCGCCTACGAGCAGTACTTC. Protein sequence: CASKERAPAYEQYF.

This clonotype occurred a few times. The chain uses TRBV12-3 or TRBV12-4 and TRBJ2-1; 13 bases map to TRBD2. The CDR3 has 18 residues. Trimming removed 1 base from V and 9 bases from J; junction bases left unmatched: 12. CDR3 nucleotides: TGTGCCAGCAGTTTAGGACTCAGGACTAGCGGGAGCAGGACTGAGCAGTTCTTC. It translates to CASSLGLRTSGSRTEQFF.

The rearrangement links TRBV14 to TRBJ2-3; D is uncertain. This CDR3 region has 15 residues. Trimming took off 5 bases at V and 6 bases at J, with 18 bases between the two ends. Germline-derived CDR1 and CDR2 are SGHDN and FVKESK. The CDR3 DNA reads TGTGCCAGCAGCACGCGGACGGTATCATGGGATACGCAGTATTTT. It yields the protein CASSTRTVSWDTQYF.